The 17 T cell receptor beta chains below were found in one sample sequenced in a study of control samples from healthy donors and cancer patients. Sequencing used immunoSEQ multiplex PCR; TCRdb keeps in-frame clones, though not all of them. The top ten hold roughly 5.3% of the sample, which has approximately 170,000 clones, 88% seen once. The sample consisted of blood. The receptors come from a woman aged 30 to 39 in good health.

The chain joins TRBV5-6 to TRBJ1-1, with unresolved D. V lost 4 bases to trimming and J lost 8 bases, with 12 bases between them. Germline V gene lookup returns CDR1 SGHDT and CDR2 YYEEEE. The CDR3 covers 12 residues. The CDR3 sequence is CASSPAAGEAFF. CDR3 coding DNA: TGTGCCAGCAGCCCCGCCGCCGGGGAAGCTTTCTTT.

About this clone itself: One end of the junction fails to match germline, which may point to a read error. The chain is built from TRBV3-1 (or the pseudogene TRBV3-2) and TRBJ2-3; 7 bases agree with TRBD1. The CDR3 length is 13 residues. Germline V lookup: CDR1 LGHDT, CDR2 YNNKEL (reference sequence). The CDR3 region is CASSLKGTDAQYF. In DNA form, the CDR3 reads TGTGCCAGCAGTCTCAAGGGGACAGATGCGCAGTATTTT.

In this sample, this clone turned up once. The chain employs TRBV5-5 and TRBJ1-4, with D tentatively TRBD1 (5 bases). Germline V gene sequence: CDR1 SGHKS, CDR2 YYEKEE (reference sequence). CDR3 length: 15 residues. V lost 0 bases to trimming and J lost 4 bases, with 10 bases between them. Here the CDR3 reads CASSLGDSRNEKLFF. In DNA, the CDR3 is TGTGCCAGCAGCTTGGGAGACAGTCGTAATGAAAAACTGTTTTTT.

This chain connects TRBV21-1 to TRBJ2-3; no check of the table's D call, TRBD2, against the DNA was made. TRBV21-1 is labeled a pseudogene. The CDR3 spans 18 residues. The CDR3 bases are TGTGCCAGCAGCAAAGTGGTTCAGCGGGGGGGATTCACAGATACGCAGTATTTT. Translation gives CASSKVVQRGGFTDTQYF.

V is TRBV23-1 and J is TRBJ2-7; D ambiguous. TRBV23-1 is designated an ORF whose function remains uncertain. The CDR3 is 13 residues long. V was clipped by 0 bases and J by 4 bases, with 7 bases between them. CDR3 in DNA: TGCGCCAGCAGTCAATCTAGGAGTTACGAGCAGTACGTC. This translates into CASSQSRSYEQYV.

The chain has TRBV7-9 and TRBJ2-1, with D possibly TRBD1 on 5 matching bases. Per the germline V gene, CDR1 is SEHNR and CDR2 is FQNEAQ (reference sequence). Trimming pared 7 bases from V and 8 bases from J, leaving 21 bases between. The CDR3 consists of 15 residues. CDR3: CASTPVDVRGYEQFF. CDR3 nucleotides: TGTGCCAGCACCCCAGTAGACGTTAGGGGATATGAGCAGTTCTTC. Variable domain in full (rest from reference TRBV7-9 and TRBJ2-1): DTGVSQNPRHKITKRGQNVTFRCDPISEHNRLYWYRQTLGQGPEFLTYFQNEAQLEKSRLLSDRFSAERPKGSFSTLEIQRTEQGDSAMYLCASTPVDVRGYEQFFGPGTRLTVL.

V and J are TRBV2 and TRBJ1-4, with a weak D call TRBD1 (5 bases). V lost 7 bases, J lost 7 bases, and 16 bases lay in between. Per the germline V gene, CDR1 is SNHLY and CDR2 is FYNNEI. CDR3 length equals 14 residues. CDR3 region: CASTIQGVSEKLFF. CDR3 sequence (DNA): TGTGCCAGCACCATCCAGGGCGTCAGTGAAAAACTGTTTTTT.

The CDR3, as DNA: TGCGCCAGCAGCTCTCGGACGGACATCACAGATACGCAGTATTTT. Translation: CASSSRTDITDTQYF. The rearrangement links TRBV5-1 to TRBJ2-3; possible D gene TRBD1, 5 bases. Germline V CDR1 and CDR2: SGHRS, YFSETQ. This CDR3 spans 15 amino acids. Between the trimmed V and J ends, which lost 3 bases and 2 bases, there was a span of 13 bases.

The chain combines TRBV5-1 with TRBJ2-3; either TRBD1 or TRBD2 may fit D (6 bases each). This CDR3 is built from 14 residues. Between the trimmed V and J ends, which lost 4 bases and 2 bases, there was a span of 11 bases. Germline CDR1 SGHRS, CDR2 YFSETQ. CDR3 sequence reads: CASSAGQATDTQYF. CDR3 coding DNA: TGCGCCAGCAGCGCGGGACAAGCCACAGATACGCAGTATTTT.

The chain links TRBV10-3 to TRBJ2-3; 11 bases match TRBD2. The length of the CDR3 is 15 residues. Germline-derived CDR1 and CDR2 are ENHRY and SYGVKD. V lost 4 bases to trimming and J lost 2 bases; unmatched junction nucleotides: 2. This chain's CDR3 is CAISGLAGFTDTQYF. The CDR3 bases are TGTGCCATCAGTGGACTAGCGGGGTTCACAGATACGCAGTATTTT.

As concerns this clone: At the DNA level, this CDR3 is encoded by other sequences in the same sample as well. The chain uses TRBV7-9 and TRBJ1-2; 8 bases align to TRBD1. There are 13 residues in the CDR3. Germline assignment: CDR1 SEHNR and CDR2 FQNEAQ (reference sequence). Trimming at V came to 6 bases and at J to 6 bases, leaving 6 bases not matched to a gene. The CDR3 spells CASRPGTGDGYTF. CDR3 bases: TGTGCCAGCAGGCCCGGGACAGGAGATGGCTACACCTTC.

The chain uses TRBV4-2 and TRBJ2-3, with a tentative D call TRBD2 (5 bases). V was shortened by 1 base and J by 6 bases, with 8 bases between the two germline ends. The germline V gene has CDR1 LGHNA and CDR2 YNFKEQ. The CDR3 is 13 residues long. In nucleotides, the CDR3 is TGTGCCAGCAGCCAAGGGCCGGGGGATACGCAGTATTTT. Residues: CASSQGPGDTQYF.

The rearrangement uses TRBV6-1 and TRBJ1-4; no firm D call. CDR1 is MNHNS and CDR2 is SASEGT in the germline V gene. V shed 8 bases and J shed 4 bases, with 8 bases lying between them. The CDR3 runs to 12 residues. The CDR3 coding sequence is TGTGCCAGCGGACTTCATAATGAAAAACTGTTTTTT. Protein sequence: CASGLHNEKLFF.

This clone has only one observation. This chain connects TRBV6-1 to TRBJ2-1, with TRBD2 identical over 12 bases. From germline, CDR1 is MNHNS and CDR2 SASEGT. The CDR3 runs to 18 residues. Trimming removed 3 bases from V and 2 bases from J; junction bases left unmatched: 8. CDR3 in amino acids: CASSEASGGVLTYNEQFF. The DNA of the CDR3 is TGTGCCAGCAGTGAGGCTAGCGGGGGGGTTTTAACCTACAATGAGCAGTTCTTC.

This clone was seen only a few times. The rearrangement uses TRBV5-1 and TRBJ2-7; tentatively, D is TRBD1 or TRBD2 (5 bases each). Trimming removed 2 bases at V and 4 bases at J, with 19 bases between. CDR3 length equals 16 residues. Germline V gene lookup returns CDR1 SGHRS and CDR2 YFSETQ. CDR3 loop: CASSFNGARLEYEQYF. CDR3 coding DNA: TGCGCCAGCAGCTTCAACGGGGCCAGATTAGAATACGAGCAGTACTTC.

V and J are TRBV13 and TRBJ1-1; 8 bases fit TRBD1. The CDR3 is 16 residues long. From germline, CDR1 is PRHDT and CDR2 FYEKMQ (reference sequence). The J segment lost 6 bases and the V segment lost 0 bases, leaving 9 bases of the junction unmatched. CDR3 nucleotide sequence: TGTGCCAGCAGCTTAGGGGACAGGGCTAAAAGCGCTGAAGCTTTCTTT. This encodes CASSLGDRAKSAEAFF.

Written as DNA, the CDR3 is TGTGCCAGCAGTTCCCCAGGGGCTACCATGAACACTGAAGCTTTCTTT. Protein sequence: CASSSPGATMNTEAFF. V usage is TRBV6-6 and J usage is TRBJ1-1, with D perhaps TRBD1 (6 bases). The germline CDR1 and CDR2 sequences are MNHNY and SVGAGI (reference sequence). This CDR3 has 16 amino acids. The V and J ends lost 4 bases and 0 bases respectively, with 15 bases between them.